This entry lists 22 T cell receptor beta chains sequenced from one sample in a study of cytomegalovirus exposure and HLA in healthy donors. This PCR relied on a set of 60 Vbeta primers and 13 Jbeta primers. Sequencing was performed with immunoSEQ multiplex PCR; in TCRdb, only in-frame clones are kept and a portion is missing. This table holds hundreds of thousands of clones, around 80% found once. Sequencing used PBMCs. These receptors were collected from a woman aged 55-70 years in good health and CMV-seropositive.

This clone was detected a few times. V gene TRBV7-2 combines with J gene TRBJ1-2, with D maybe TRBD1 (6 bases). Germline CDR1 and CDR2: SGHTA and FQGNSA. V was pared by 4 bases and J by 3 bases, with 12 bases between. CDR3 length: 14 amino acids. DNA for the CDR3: TGTGCCAGCAGCTACAACAGGGTTGACTATGGCTACACCTTC. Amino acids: CASSYNRVDYGYTF.

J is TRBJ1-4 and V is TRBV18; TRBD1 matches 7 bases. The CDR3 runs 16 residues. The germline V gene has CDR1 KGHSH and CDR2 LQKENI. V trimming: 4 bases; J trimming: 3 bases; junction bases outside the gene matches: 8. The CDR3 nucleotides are TGTGCCAGCTCACGGAACCGACAGGGTGCTAATGAAAAACTGTTTTTT. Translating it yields CASSRNRQGANEKLFF. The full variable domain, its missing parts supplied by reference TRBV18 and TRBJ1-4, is NAGVMQNPRHLVRRRGQEARLRCSPMKGHSHVYWYRQLPEEGLKFMVYLQKENIIDESGMPKERFSAEFPKEGPSILRIQQVVRGDSAAYFCASSRNRQGANEKLFFGSGTQLSVL.

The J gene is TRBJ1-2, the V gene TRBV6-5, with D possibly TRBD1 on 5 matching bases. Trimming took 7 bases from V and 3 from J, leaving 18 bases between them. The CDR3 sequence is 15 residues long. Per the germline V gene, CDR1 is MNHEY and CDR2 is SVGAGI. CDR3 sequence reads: CASTSRGRGYYGYTF. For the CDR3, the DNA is TGTGCCAGCACCTCAAGGGGCCGGGGGTACTATGGCTACACCTTC.

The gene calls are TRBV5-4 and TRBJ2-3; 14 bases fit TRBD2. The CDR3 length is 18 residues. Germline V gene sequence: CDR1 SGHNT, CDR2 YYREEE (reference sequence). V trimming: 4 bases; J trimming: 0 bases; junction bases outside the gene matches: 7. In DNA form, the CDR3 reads TGTGCCAGCAGCCGGGGGACTAGCGGGGGAACTAGCACAGATACGCAGTATTTT. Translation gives CASSRGTSGGTSTDTQYF.

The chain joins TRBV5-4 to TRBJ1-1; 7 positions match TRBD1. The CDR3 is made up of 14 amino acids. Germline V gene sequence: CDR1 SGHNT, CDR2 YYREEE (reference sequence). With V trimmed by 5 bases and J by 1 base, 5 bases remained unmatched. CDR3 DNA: TGTGCCAGCAGGGGGGACAGCTGGAACACTGAAGCTTTCTTT. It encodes CASRGDSWNTEAFF.

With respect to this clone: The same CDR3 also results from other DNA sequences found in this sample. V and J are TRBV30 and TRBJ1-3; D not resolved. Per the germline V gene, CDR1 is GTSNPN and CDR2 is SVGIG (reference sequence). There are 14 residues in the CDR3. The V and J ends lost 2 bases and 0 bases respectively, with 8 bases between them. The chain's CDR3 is CAWSTGSSGNTIYF. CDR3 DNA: TGTGCCTGGAGTACCGGGAGCTCTGGAAACACCATATATTTT.

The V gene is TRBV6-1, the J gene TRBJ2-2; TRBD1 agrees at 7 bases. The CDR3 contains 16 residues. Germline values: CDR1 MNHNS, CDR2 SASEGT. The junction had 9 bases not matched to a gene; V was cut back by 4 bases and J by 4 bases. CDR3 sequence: CASSARQGRSTGELFF. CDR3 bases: TGTGCCAGCAGTGCCCGACAGGGTAGGAGCACCGGGGAGCTGTTTTTT.

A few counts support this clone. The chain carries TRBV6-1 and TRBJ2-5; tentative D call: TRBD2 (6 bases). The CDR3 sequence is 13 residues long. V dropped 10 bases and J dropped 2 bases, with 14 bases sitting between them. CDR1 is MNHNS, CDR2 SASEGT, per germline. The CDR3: CATAGRSQETQYF. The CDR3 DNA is TGTGCCACGGCGGGACGATCACAAGAGACCCAGTACTTC.

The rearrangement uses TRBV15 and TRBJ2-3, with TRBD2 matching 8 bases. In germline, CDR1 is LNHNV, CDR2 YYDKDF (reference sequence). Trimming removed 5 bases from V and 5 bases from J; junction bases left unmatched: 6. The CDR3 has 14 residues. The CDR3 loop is CATSFYRGGDTQYF. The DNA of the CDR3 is TGTGCCACCAGCTTTTACCGGGGGGGAGATACGCAGTATTTT. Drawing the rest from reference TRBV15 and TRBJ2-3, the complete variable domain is DAMVIQNPRYQVTQFGKPVTLSCSQTLNHNVMYWYQQKSSQAPKLLFHYYDKDFNNEADTPDNFQSRRPNTSFCFLDIRSPGLGDTAMYLCATSFYRGGDTQYFGPGTRLTVL.

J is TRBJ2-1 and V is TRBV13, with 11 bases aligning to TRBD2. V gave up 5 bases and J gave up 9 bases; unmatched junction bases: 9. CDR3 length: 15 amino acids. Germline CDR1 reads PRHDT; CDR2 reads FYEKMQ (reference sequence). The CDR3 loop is CASSVTSGRVGEQFF. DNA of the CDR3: TGTGCCAGCAGCGTAACTAGCGGGAGAGTCGGTGAGCAGTTCTTC.

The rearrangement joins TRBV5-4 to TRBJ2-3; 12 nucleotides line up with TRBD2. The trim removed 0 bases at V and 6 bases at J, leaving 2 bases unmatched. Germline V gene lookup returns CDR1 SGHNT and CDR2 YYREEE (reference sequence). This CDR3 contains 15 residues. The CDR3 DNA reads TGTGCCAGCAGCTTGGGACTAGCGGGAGAGGATACGCAGTATTTT. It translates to CASSLGLAGEDTQYF.

The CDR3 reads CASSYVGTGDGYTF. CDR3 nucleotides: TGTGCCAGCAGCTACGTCGGGACAGGGGACGGCTACACCTTC. V gene TRBV6-5 combines with J gene TRBJ1-2, with 10 positions matching TRBD1. The CDR3 spans 14 residues. V trimming: 6 bases; J trimming: 8 bases; junction bases outside the gene matches: 9. Germline V gene lookup returns CDR1 MNHEY and CDR2 SVGAGI.

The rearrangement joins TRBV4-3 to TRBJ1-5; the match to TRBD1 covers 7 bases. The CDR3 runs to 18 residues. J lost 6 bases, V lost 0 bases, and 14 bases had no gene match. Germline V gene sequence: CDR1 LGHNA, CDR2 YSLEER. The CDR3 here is CASSQEPMRGLGFQPQHF. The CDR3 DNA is TGCGCCAGCAGCCAAGAACCAATGAGGGGGCTGGGGTTTCAGCCCCAGCATTTT.

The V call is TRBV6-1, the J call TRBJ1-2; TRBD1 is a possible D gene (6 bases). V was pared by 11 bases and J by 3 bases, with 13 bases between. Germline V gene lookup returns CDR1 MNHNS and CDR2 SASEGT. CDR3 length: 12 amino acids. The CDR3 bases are TGTGCCGTAACGGACAGTTACTATGGCTACACCTTC. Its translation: CAVTDSYYGYTF.

CDR3 amino acids: CAWNSGQATGELFF. CDR3 DNA: TGTGCCTGGAATTCGGGACAGGCGACCGGGGAGCTGTTTTTT. The V call is TRBV30, the J call TRBJ2-2, with 8 positions matching TRBD1. With V trimmed by 4 bases and J by 5 bases, 6 bases remained unmatched. This CDR3 is 14 amino acids long. Germline-derived CDR1 and CDR2 are GTSNPN and SVGIG (reference sequence).

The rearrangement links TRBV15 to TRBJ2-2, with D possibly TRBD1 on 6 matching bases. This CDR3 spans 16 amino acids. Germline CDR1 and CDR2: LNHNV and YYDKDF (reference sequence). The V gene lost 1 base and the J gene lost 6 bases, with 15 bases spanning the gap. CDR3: CATSRGVQGQAGELFF. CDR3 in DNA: TGTGCCACCAGCAGAGGGGTTCAGGGGCAGGCCGGGGAGCTGTTTTTT.

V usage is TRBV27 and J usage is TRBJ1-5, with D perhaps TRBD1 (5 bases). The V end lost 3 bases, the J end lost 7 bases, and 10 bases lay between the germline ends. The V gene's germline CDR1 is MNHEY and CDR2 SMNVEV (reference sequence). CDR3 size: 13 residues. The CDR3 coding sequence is TGTGCCAGCAGTTTTGGGGGGGTGCAGCCCCAGCATTTT. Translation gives CASSFGGVQPQHF.

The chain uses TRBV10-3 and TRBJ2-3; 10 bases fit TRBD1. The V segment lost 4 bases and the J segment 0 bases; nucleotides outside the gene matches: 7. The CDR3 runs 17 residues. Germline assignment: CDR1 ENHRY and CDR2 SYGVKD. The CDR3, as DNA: TGTGCCATCAGTGTGGGGACAGGGGTTACTAGCACAGATACGCAGTATTTT. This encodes CAISVGTGVTSTDTQYF.

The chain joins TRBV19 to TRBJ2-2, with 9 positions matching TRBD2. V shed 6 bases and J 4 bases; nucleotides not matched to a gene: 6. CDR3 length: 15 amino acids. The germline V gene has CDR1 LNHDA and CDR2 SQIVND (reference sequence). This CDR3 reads CASSPREGLTGELFF. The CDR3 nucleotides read TGTGCCAGTAGCCCGCGGGAGGGCCTCACCGGGGAGCTGTTTTTT.

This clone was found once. CDR3 in amino acids: CASRVGRTTYGYTF. CDR3 coding DNA: TGTGCCAGCAGGGTTGGGAGGACCACCTATGGCTACACCTTC. The gene calls are TRBV28 and TRBJ1-2; D is ambiguous. The CDR3 spans 14 residues. CDR1 and CDR2 from the germline V gene are MDHEN and SYDVKM. The germline V and J ends were trimmed by 6 bases and 4 bases, with 15 bases remaining between them.

The CDR3 region has the DNA TGTGCCAGCAGTTTAGTTCCCGCCCGACAGGGATCGGCTTTCTTT. This gives the protein CASSLVPARQGSAFF. The V gene is TRBV28, the J gene TRBJ1-1; 7 bases are shared with TRBD1. The trim removed 2 bases at V and 11 bases at J, leaving 14 bases unmatched. Germline V gene sequence: CDR1 MDHEN, CDR2 SYDVKM. The CDR3 extends over 15 amino acids.

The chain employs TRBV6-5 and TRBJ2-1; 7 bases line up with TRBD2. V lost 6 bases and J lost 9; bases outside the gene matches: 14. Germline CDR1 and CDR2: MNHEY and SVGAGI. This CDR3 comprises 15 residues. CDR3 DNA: TGTGCCAGCAGCCTTCTCTACGCGGGAGAGCCTGAGCAGTTCTTC. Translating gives CASSLLYAGEPEQFF.